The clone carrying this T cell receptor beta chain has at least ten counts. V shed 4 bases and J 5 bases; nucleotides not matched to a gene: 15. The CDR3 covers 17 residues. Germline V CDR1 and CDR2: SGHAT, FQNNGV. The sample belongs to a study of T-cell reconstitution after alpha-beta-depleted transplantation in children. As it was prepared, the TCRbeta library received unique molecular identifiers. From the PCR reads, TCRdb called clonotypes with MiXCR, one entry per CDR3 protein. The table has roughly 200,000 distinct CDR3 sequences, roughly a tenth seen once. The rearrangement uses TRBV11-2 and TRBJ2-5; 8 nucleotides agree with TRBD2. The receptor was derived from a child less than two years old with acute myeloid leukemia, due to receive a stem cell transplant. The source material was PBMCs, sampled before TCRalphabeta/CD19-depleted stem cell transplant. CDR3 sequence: CASSWSGRKGRGETQYF. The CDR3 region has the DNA TGTGCCAGCAGCTGGAGCGGGAGAAAGGGGAGGGGGGAGACCCAGTACTTC.